This TCR beta chain was sequenced during a study of blood T cells in healthy people across ages. Combining a sample-barcoded 5' primer with a J-beta primer mix, a second PCR ran for about 7 to 11 cycles. All samples yielded 2.5 million or more CDR3-containing paired-end reads. MiXCR was run by TCRdb on the 5' RACE reads, yielding one entry per CDR3 protein. The sample contains about 780,000 distinct CDR3 sequences, roughly 25% of which appear only once. Germline CDR1 SGHAT, CDR2 FQNNGV. This CDR3 spans 13 amino acids. Separately, the same data were catalogued under a study of T cells of mothers and their children.

The rearrangement uses TRBV11-2 and TRBJ2-5; D remains ambiguous. The tail of the sequence fits TRBJ2-7 better, so the J call may be wrong. The specimen sequenced was blood. The sequence was collected from a boy younger than 18 in good health. CDR3 coding DNA: TGTGCCAGCAGCCCCCGTAGAGACTACGAGCAGTACTTC. Its protein product is CASSPRRDYEQYF.